This T cell receptor (beta chain) was obtained from a study of T cell changes during pregnancy in multiple sclerosis. The CDR3 has 14 amino acids. Here immunoSEQ multiplex PCR was the method, and the copy in TCRdb shows in-frame clones only, minus some. The sample has some 29,000 clones, around nine tenths seen once. The TCR comes from a female donor with multiple sclerosis, enrolled in a pregnancy study. The material sequenced was CD8+ T cells from peripheral blood mononuclear cells, taken after pregnancy. This sequence joins TRBV7-5 and TRBJ2-7; the table calls TRBD2, which could not be checked here. TRBV7-5 counts as a pseudogene. The CDR3 loop is CASSPGLGTYEQYF. In DNA form, the CDR3 reads TGTGCCAGCAGCCCGGGACTCGGCACCTACGAGCAGTACTTC.